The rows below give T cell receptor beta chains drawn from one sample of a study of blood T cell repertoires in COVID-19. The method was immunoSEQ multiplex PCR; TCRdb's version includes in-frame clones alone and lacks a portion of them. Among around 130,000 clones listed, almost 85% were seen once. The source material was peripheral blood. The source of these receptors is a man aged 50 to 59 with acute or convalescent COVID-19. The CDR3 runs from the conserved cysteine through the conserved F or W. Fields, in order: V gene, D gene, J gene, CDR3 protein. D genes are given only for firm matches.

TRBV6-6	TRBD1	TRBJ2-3	CASSLNRGDTQYF
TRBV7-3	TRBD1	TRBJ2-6	CASSLQGAGANVLTF
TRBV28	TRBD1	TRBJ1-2	CASITTLDRARGYTF
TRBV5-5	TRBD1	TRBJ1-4	CASSLGQGAGKLFF
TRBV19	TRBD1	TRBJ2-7	CASREDRGEQYF
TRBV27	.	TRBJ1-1	CASSSPTGMNTEAFF
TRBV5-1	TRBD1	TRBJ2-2	CASSTGQAETGELFF
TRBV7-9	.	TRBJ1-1	CASSFPGQGFTEAFF
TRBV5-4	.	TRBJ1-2	CASSLGGPGGASFRGYTF
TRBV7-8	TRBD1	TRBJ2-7	CASSLTGGSSSYEQYF
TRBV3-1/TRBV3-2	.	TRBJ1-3	CASSQGGPGNTIYF
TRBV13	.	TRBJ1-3	CASILNRERNTIYF
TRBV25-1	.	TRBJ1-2	CASSEVGEAGANYGYTF
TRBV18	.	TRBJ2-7	CASSPFQVVGSYEQYF
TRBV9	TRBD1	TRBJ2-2	CASSPSGTGGITGELFF
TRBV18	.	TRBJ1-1	CASSPPSSPNTEAFF
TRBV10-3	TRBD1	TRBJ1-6	CAVSMGQGAESPLHF
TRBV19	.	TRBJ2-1	CASSIPGGALGEQFF
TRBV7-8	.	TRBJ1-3	CASSLVPSTQRNTIYF
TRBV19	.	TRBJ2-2	CASRSEETATGNTGELFF
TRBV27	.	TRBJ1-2	CASSFNDRTYGYTF
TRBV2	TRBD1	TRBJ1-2	CASSKRGPDYGYTF
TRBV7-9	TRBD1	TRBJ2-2	CASVATGATGELFF
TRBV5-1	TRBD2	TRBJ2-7	CASSPRLASELNYEQYF
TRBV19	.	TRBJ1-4	CASSRQLNEKLFF
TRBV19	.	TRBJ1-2	CASRANYGYTF
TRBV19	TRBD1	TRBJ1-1	CASSIRGGVEAFF
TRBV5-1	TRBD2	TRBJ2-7	CASSSDGTSIYEQYF